This entry is about one T cell receptor (beta chain). What it binds is not known. The germline V gene has CDR1 SGHDT and CDR2 YYEEEE. Trimming cost V 4 bases and J 5 bases, with 10 bases left between them. The CDR3 loop spans 14 amino acids. Here immunoSEQ multiplex PCR was the method, and the copy in TCRdb shows in-frame clones only, minus some. The profile shows 950,000 to 1,300,000 clones, under 80% of them singletons. The data belong to a study of shared clonotypes between healthy human individuals. The overall study: With ages of 18 to 49, the donors were two women and a few men. General study points: On the whole, naive subsets had larger estimated richness than memory subsets had.

The sample comprised memory CD4+ T cells sorted from blood. Subset noted: CD45RA-negative fraction. The source of this sequence is a man younger than 30 in good health. The chain recombines TRBV5-6 with TRBJ1-6; D remains unclear. The CDR3 sequence: CASSPTRDNSPLHF. The CDR3 nucleotides are TGTGCCAGCAGCCCAACAAGGGATAATTCACCCCTCCACTTT.